This T cell receptor beta chain was sequenced in a study of identical twins. Findings of the study overall: A lower insertion count was a feature of abundant cord blood beta clonotypes, with no such feature in memory repertoires. Invariant MAIT and iNKT cells are populations that could partly confound zero-insertion analyses.

This clonotype has more than one count but fewer than ten. Its antigen is currently unknown. Addition of a universal primer site occurred through template switching, and cDNA carried unique molecular identifiers. TCRdb ran MiXCR on the 5' RACE reads and lists one entry per CDR3 protein. The sample carries about 1.7 million distinct CDR3 sequences, around 33% recorded once. Only healthy Caucasians were included as donors. The CDR3 sequence is 17 residues long. The source is a newborn girl in good health. What was sequenced was cord blood. This rearrangement joins TRBV12-3 or TRBV12-4 to TRBJ2-1; TRBD2 is a possible D gene (5 bases). The J call is doubtful: the DNA matches TRBJ2-7 better. The CDR3 nucleotides are TGTGCCAGCAGTTTAGCGGCCTATATAGCGAGGTACAATGAGCAGTACTTC. This gives the protein CASSLAAYIARYNEQYF.